These 10 T cell receptor beta chains came from one sample sequenced in a study of shared clonotypes between healthy human individuals. Libraries were prepared by immunoSEQ multiplex PCR; TCRdb keeps only in-frame clonotypes and omits some of them. The sample contains around 1.4 million clones, 98% of which appear only once. What was sequenced was naive CD4+ T cells sorted from blood. Subset here: CD45RA+ positively selected. These receptors were taken from a young man in good health.

The chain uses TRBV2 and TRBJ1-2, with a weak D call TRBD1 (5 bases). Germline CDR1 reads SNHLY; CDR2 reads FYNNEI. This CDR3 spans 14 amino acids. V lost 1 base to trimming and J lost 5 bases, with 11 bases between them. The DNA of the CDR3 is TGTGCCAGCAGTGAAGGCGCTAGGGGTTATGGCTACACCTTC. Its protein is CASSEGARGYGYTF.

The chain uses TRBV2 and TRBJ2-7; 9 nucleotides align to TRBD1. The V segment lost 8 bases and the J segment 4 bases; nucleotides outside the gene matches: 6. CDR3 size: 13 residues. Germline loops: CDR1 SNHLY, CDR2 FYNNEI. In nucleotides, the CDR3 is TGTGCCAGCGCCCGGGACAGGGTATACGAGCAGTACTTC. Its protein is CASARDRVYEQYF.

The chain is built from TRBV7-8 and TRBJ1-2; D unresolved. The V and J ends lost 6 bases and 5 bases respectively, with 16 bases between them. Germline V gives CDR1 SGHVS, CDR2 FQNEAQ. CDR3 length: 14 residues. The CDR3 reads CASSPSIGGYGYTF. CDR3 nucleotides: TGTGCCAGCAGTCCCTCAATCGGCGGATATGGCTACACCTTC.

This clone has just one count. The rearrangement uses TRBV6-5 and TRBJ1-4; the D gene is possibly TRBD1 (5 bases). Germline-derived CDR1 and CDR2 are MNHEY and SVGAGI. This CDR3 has 14 residues. Between the trimmed V and J ends, which lost 4 bases and 8 bases, there was a span of 14 bases. The CDR3 is CASSWQGGVEKLFF. The CDR3 nucleotides read TGTGCCAGCAGTTGGCAGGGTGGGGTGGAAAAACTGTTTTTT.

The chain links TRBV5-6 to TRBJ1-1, with TRBD1 as a possible D gene (5 bases). V was trimmed by 4 bases and J by 8 bases, leaving 15 bases between them. CDR1 and CDR2 (germline): SGHDT, YYEEEE. The CDR3 covers 13 residues. CDR3 protein: CASSGGTELEAFF. The CDR3 region has the DNA TGTGCCAGCAGCGGAGGGACTGAGCTCGAAGCTTTCTTT. The complete variable domain, with remaining parts taken from reference TRBV5-6 and TRBJ1-1, reads DAGVTQSPTHLIKTRGQQVTLRCSPKSGHDTVSWYQQALGQGPQFIFQYYEEEERQRGNFPDRFSGHQFPNYSSELNVNALLLGDSALYLCASSGGTELEAFFGQGTRLTVV.

The genes are TRBV18 and TRBJ2-4; the match to TRBD1 covers 9 bases. V was clipped by 2 bases and J by 4 bases; unmatched bases: 6. Looked up from germline, CDR1 is KGHSH and CDR2 is LQKENI. This CDR3 comprises 16 residues. Here the CDR3 reads CASSPISGTGKNIQYF. In DNA form, the CDR3 reads TGTGCCAGCTCACCAATATCTGGGACAGGGAAAAACATTCAGTACTTC.

The chain has TRBV29-1 and TRBJ2-7; 11 positions match TRBD1. J lost 3 bases, V lost 7 bases, and 8 bases had no gene match. The V gene's germline CDR1 is SQVTM and CDR2 ANQGSEA. This CDR3 region has 14 residues. The CDR3, as DNA: TGCAGCGCCGGGCCCGGGACAGGGGGCTACGAGCAGTACTTC. Its translation: CSAGPGTGGYEQYF.

The chain couples TRBV11-3 to TRBJ2-4, with D maybe TRBD1 (5 bases). CDR3 length: 13 residues. Germline V gene sequence: CDR1 SGHNT, CDR2 YENEEA. Deletions cut 1 base from V and 9 bases from J, with 10 bases between. This CDR3 reads CASSLAGSGIQYF. The CDR3 region has the DNA TGTGCCAGCAGCTTAGCAGGGTCGGGCATTCAGTACTTC.

The chain combines TRBV18 with TRBJ2-7; perhaps D is TRBD1 or TRBD2 (5 bases each). The CDR3 spans 13 residues. V was cut by 4 bases and J by 4 bases, with 11 bases left in between. Per the germline V gene, CDR1 is KGHSH and CDR2 is LQKENI. The CDR3 DNA is TGTGCCAGCTCACAGGGACGACAATACGAGCAGTACTTC. It yields the protein CASSQGRQYEQYF.

The rearrangement uses TRBV15 and TRBJ1-5, with D maybe TRBD1 (5 bases). This CDR3 is built from 15 residues. Germline assignment: CDR1 LNHNV and CDR2 YYDKDF (reference sequence). V was shortened by 0 bases and J by 8 bases, with 14 bases between the two germline ends. For the CDR3, the DNA is TGTGCCACCAGCAGAGATCCGGCAGGGTGGAAGCCCCAGCATTTT. It specifies CATSRDPAGWKPQHF.